The rows below give T cell receptor beta chains drawn from one sample of a study of blood T cell repertoires in COVID-19. The repertoire was sequenced with immunoSEQ multiplex PCR; TCRdb's copy has only in-frame clones and lacks some. The data show 110,000 to 150,000 clones, 88% seen once. The sequenced sample was peripheral blood. All receptors come from a man between 65 and 80 years old with acute or convalescent COVID-19. Each CDR3 is given with its conserved first and last residue. Part of the rows lack a size; the others show once, few, many or a class for expanded clones.

clone_size: NA
j_call: TRBJ1-6
v_call: TRBV5-1
cdr3_aa: CASSRIEGSPLHF

clone_size: NA
j_call: TRBJ2-7
v_call: TRBV6-5
cdr3_aa: CASSKQGLSYEQYF

clone_size: NA
j_call: TRBJ2-5
v_call: TRBV5-1
cdr3_aa: CASSLGLAGEETQYF

clone_size: NA
j_call: TRBJ2-2
v_call: TRBV5-1
cdr3_aa: CASSLDAGGAGELFF

clone_size: NA
j_call: TRBJ2-7
v_call: TRBV9
cdr3_aa: CASSVGWEVGSYEQYF

clone_size: NA
j_call: TRBJ2-1
v_call: TRBV5-4
cdr3_aa: CASSLPGGPYNEQFF

clone_size: NA
j_call: TRBJ2-1
v_call: TRBV19
cdr3_aa: CASSIHQGAPNEQFF

clone_size: once
j_call: TRBJ2-3
v_call: TRBV5-1
cdr3_aa: CASSFSGGTDTQYF

clone_size: once
j_call: TRBJ2-3
v_call: TRBV7-2
cdr3_aa: CASSASPGGPTDTQYF

clone_size: once
j_call: TRBJ1-1
v_call: TRBV5-6
cdr3_aa: CASRLMSTEAFF

clone_size: NA
j_call: TRBJ1-5
v_call: TRBV6-1
cdr3_aa: CASSESGVQPQHF

clone_size: NA
j_call: TRBJ2-7
v_call: TRBV14
cdr3_aa: CASSQASLYEQYF

clone_size: NA
j_call: TRBJ2-7
v_call: TRBV5-1
cdr3_aa: CASSRGQSYEQYF

clone_size: NA
j_call: TRBJ2-5
v_call: TRBV7-9
cdr3_aa: CASSSPDRGWETQYF

clone_size: NA
j_call: TRBJ2-4
v_call: TRBV5-1
cdr3_aa: CASGEDGLAKNIQYF

clone_size: NA
j_call: TRBJ1-2
v_call: TRBV7-9
cdr3_aa: CASSSANRELDGYTF

clone_size: NA
j_call: TRBJ1-4
v_call: TRBV7-9
cdr3_aa: CASSTGQGARLTNEKLFF

clone_size: NA
j_call: TRBJ1-2
v_call: TRBV5-4
cdr3_aa: CASSLAGGYGYTF

clone_size: NA
j_call: TRBJ1-4
v_call: TRBV19
cdr3_aa: CASQKQGPTNEKLFF

clone_size: NA
j_call: TRBJ2-5
v_call: TRBV2
cdr3_aa: CASSEDRVIKTQYF